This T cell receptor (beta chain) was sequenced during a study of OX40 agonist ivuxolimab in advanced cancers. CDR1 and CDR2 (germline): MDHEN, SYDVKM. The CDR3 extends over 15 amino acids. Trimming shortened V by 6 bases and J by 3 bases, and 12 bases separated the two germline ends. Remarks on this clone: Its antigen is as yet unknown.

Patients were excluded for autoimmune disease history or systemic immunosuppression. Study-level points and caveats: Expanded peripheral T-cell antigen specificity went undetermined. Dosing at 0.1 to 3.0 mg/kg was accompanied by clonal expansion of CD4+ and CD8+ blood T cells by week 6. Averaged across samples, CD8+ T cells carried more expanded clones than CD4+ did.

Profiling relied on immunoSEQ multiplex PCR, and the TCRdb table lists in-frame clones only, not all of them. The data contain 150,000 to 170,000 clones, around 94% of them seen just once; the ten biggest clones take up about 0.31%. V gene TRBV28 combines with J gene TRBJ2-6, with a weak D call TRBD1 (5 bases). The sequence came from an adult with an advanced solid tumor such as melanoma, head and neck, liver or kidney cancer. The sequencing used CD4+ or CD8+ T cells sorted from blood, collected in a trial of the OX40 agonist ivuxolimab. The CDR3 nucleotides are TGTGCCAGCAGCCCTGACAGTGTTGGGGCCAACGTCCTGACTTTC. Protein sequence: CASSPDSVGANVLTF.